These T cell receptor beta chains were read from a single sample in a study of blood T cell repertoires in COVID-19. TCRdb keeps only in-frame clones here, not all; method: immunoSEQ multiplex PCR. The sample carries 490,000 or so clones, less than 90% recorded once. Material: PBMCs or T cells enriched from blood (not recorded which). The receptors originated from a woman between 55 and 75 years old who had recovered from COVID-19. The CDR3 runs from the conserved cysteine through the conserved F or W. Fields, in order: CDR3 protein, CDR3 DNA, clone size, J gene, D gene, CDR3 length, V gene. D genes are given only for firm matches. Rows may omit the clone size; those that give it use once, few, many or a size class.

CASSPREAGTGAGTQYF TGTGCCAGCTCACCTCGGGAAGCCGGGACAGGGGCCGGGACCCAGTACTTC . TRBJ2-5 TRBD1 17 TRBV18
CASSVGTGGAPPQETQYF TGCGCCAGCAGCGTTGGGACAGGGGGCGCTCCACCACAGGAGACCCAGTACTTC . TRBJ2-5 TRBD1 18 TRBV5-1
CASSLQGQAEAFF TGTGCCAGCTCACTACAGGGTCAGGCTGAAGCTTTCTTT . TRBJ1-1 . 13 TRBV18
CASSWQSNQPQHF TGTGCCAGTAGTTGGCAGTCCAATCAGCCCCAGCATTTT . TRBJ1-5 . 13 TRBV19
CASSSPGDTQYF TGTGCCAGCAGTTCCCCGGGGGATACGCAGTATTTT . TRBJ2-3 . 12 TRBV12-3/TRBV12-4
CASGDNQPQHF TGTGCCAGCGGAGACAATCAGCCCCAGCATTTT . TRBJ1-5 . 11 TRBV9
CASSETRVGTEAFF TGTGCCAGCAGTGAAACCAGGGTGGGTACTGAAGCTTTCTTT . TRBJ1-1 . 14 TRBV6-1
CASSLAGWRSPLHF TGCGCCAGCAGCTTGGCAGGGTGGCGTTCACCCCTCCACTTT . TRBJ1-6 . 14 TRBV5-1
CASSPPGQRNTEAFF TGTGCCAGCAGTCCCCCCGGACAGCGGAACACTGAAGCTTTCTTT . TRBJ1-1 . 15 TRBV25-1
CASSPSQDRGTIAKNIQYF TGTGCCAGCTCACCAAGCCAGGACAGGGGTACCATAGCCAAAAACATTCAGTACTTC . TRBJ2-4 TRBD1 19 TRBV18
CASGTGLSYEQYF TGTGCCAGTGGGACAGGCCTCTCCTACGAGCAGTACTTC . TRBJ2-7 TRBD1 13 TRBV19
CASSLRRANTGELFF TGTGCCAGCAGCTTGCGGAGGGCGAACACCGGGGAGCTGTTTTTT . TRBJ2-2 . 15 TRBV5-5
CASSPWTGEETQYF TGTGCCAGTAGTCCTTGGACAGGGGAGGAGACCCAGTACTTC . TRBJ2-5 TRBD1 14 TRBV19
CASSGDRVSAQHF TGTGCCAGCTCAGGGGACAGGGTATCTGCCCAGCATTTT . TRBJ1-5 TRBD1 13 TRBV18
CASRAGGKGDTQYF TGTGCCAGCAGGGCGGGGGGCAAAGGGGATACGCAGTATTTT . TRBJ2-3 TRBD2 14 TRBV5-6
CASYRLTTEAFF TGTGCCAGCTACAGGTTGACCACTGAAGCTTTCTTT few TRBJ1-1 . 12 TRBV2
CASSHEQGVNTEAFF TGTGCCAGCAGCCATGAACAGGGGGTGAACACTGAAGCTTTCTTT . TRBJ1-1 TRBD1 15 TRBV5-4
CATSRARGNEQFF TGTGCCACCAGCAGAGCCCGGGGCAATGAGCAGTTCTTC once TRBJ2-1 . 13 TRBV15
CASSELQGVFYEQYF TGTGCCAGCAGTGAACTCCAGGGGGTTTTTTACGAGCAGTACTTC . TRBJ2-7 TRBD1 15 TRBV2
CASSKVLAGERSTDTQYF TGTGCCAGTTCCAAAGTACTAGCGGGGGAGAGGAGCACAGATACGCAGTATTTT . TRBJ2-3 . 18 TRBV21-1
CAISPGQGDYEQYF TGTGCCATCAGCCCCGGACAGGGGGACTACGAGCAGTACTTC . TRBJ2-7 TRBD1 14 TRBV10-3
CASSQDGRGPSEQFF TGTGCCAGCAGCCAAGATGGGCGGGGGCCGAGTGAGCAGTTCTTC . TRBJ2-1 . 15 TRBV3-1/TRBV3-2
CASSFDSSSYEQYF TGCGCCAGCAGCTTCGACAGCAGCTCCTACGAGCAGTACTTC . TRBJ2-7 . 14 TRBV5-1
CASAGLSDSGNTIYF TGTGCCAGTGCGGGACTTTCAGACTCTGGAAACACCATATATTTT once TRBJ1-3 . 15 TRBV2
CASRLGQELGYTF TGTGCCAGCAGGCTGGGACAGGAGCTAGGCTACACCTTC few TRBJ1-2 TRBD1 13 TRBV6-4
CASKKAGGYTF TGTGCCAGCAAGAAGGCAGGGGGCTACACCTTC . TRBJ1-2 . 11 TRBV12-3/TRBV12-4
CASSAADSVGYTF TGTGCCAGCAGCGCCGCAGACAGTGTTGGCTACACCTTC . TRBJ1-2 . 13 TRBV3-1/TRBV3-2
CASSYGGGGSGNTIYF TGTGCCAGCAGTTATGGGGGGGGAGGGTCTGGAAACACCATATATTTT . TRBJ1-3 . 16 TRBV6-5
CASSQDGPLTTNEKLFF TGTGCCAGCAGCCAAGATGGGCCGCTTACAACTAATGAAAAACTGTTTTTT . TRBJ1-4 . 17 TRBV4-2
CASSLRDRGSDYTF TGCGCCAGCAGCCTCCGGGACAGGGGATCTGACTACACCTTC . TRBJ1-2 TRBD1 14 TRBV5-1
CASSPRQGAYTQYF TGTGCCAGCAGCCCCAGACAGGGGGCGTACACGCAGTATTTT once TRBJ2-3 TRBD1 14 TRBV3-1/TRBV3-2
CASSPIAGPKNIQYF TGTGCCAGCAGTCCTATAGCGGGTCCCAAAAACATTCAGTACTTC . TRBJ2-4 TRBD2 15 TRBV6-6
CASSRTSQSYNEQFF TGTGCCAGCAGCCGGACTAGTCAATCCTACAATGAGCAGTTCTTC . TRBJ2-1 TRBD2 15 TRBV3-1/TRBV3-2
CAISRDGGTGELFF TGTGCCATCAGCCGGGACGGGGGCACCGGGGAGCTGTTTTTT . TRBJ2-2 . 14 TRBV10-3
CASSRRETQYF TGTGCCAGCAGCCGGCGGGAGACCCAGTACTTC . TRBJ2-5 . 11 TRBV11-2
CASKGGYNSPLHF TGTGCCAGCAAAGGGGGCTATAATTCACCCCTCCACTTT . TRBJ1-6 . 13 TRBV27
CASSPTTGKKNGYTF TGTGCCAGCTCACCGACTACGGGGAAGAAAAATGGCTACACCTTC . TRBJ1-2 . 15 TRBV18
CASRGPKGPGWETQYF TGTGCCAGCAGGGGCCCAAAAGGACCGGGGTGGGAGACCCAGTACTTC . TRBJ2-5 . 16 TRBV2
CAWSLNTDTQYF TGTGCCTGGAGTCTAAACACAGATACGCAGTATTTT . TRBJ2-3 . 12 TRBV30
CASSFEGARSGLGYTF TGTGCCAGCAGTTTTGAGGGGGCAAGAAGCGGCTTAGGCTACACCTTC . TRBJ1-2 TRBD1 16 TRBV27
CASSPLGEDTGELFF TGTGCCAGCAGCCCTTTGGGGGAGGACACCGGGGAGCTGTTTTTT . TRBJ2-2 . 15 TRBV3-1/TRBV3-2
CASSPGLYLRVDTQYF TGTGCCAGTAGCCCGGGACTATATCTTCGGGTTGATACGCAGTATTTT once TRBJ2-3 TRBD2 16 TRBV19
CASSSGGHSETQYF TGTGCCAGCAGTTCGGGGGGGCATAGCGAGACCCAGTACTTC . TRBJ2-5 TRBD2 14 TRBV28
CASSLGGSGGDTQYF TGTGCCAGCAGCTTGGGTGGTAGCGGGGGAGATACGCAGTATTTT . TRBJ2-3 TRBD2 15 TRBV5-4
CACAEGRRATNEKLFF TGTGCCTGCGCGGAGGGGAGGAGGGCAACTAATGAAAAACTGTTTTTT few TRBJ1-4 . 16 TRBV21-1
CASSQDIVRGTEAFF TGTGCCAGCAGCCAAGATATTGTCAGGGGCACTGAAGCTTTCTTT . TRBJ1-1 . 15 TRBV3-1/TRBV3-2
CASSSREDGEQFF TGTGCCAGCAGTTCACGGGAGGACGGTGAGCAGTTCTTC . TRBJ2-1 TRBD2 13 TRBV12-3/TRBV12-4
CASSLTWGGFTDTQYF TGTGCCAGCAGCTTGACATGGGGGGGGTTCACAGATACGCAGTATTTT . TRBJ2-3 TRBD2 16 TRBV7-2
CASSLRQGVGYTF TGTGCCAGCAGCTTGAGGCAGGGGGTAGGCTACACCTTC . TRBJ1-2 TRBD1 13 TRBV5-6
CASSPSGLAKNIQYF TGTGCCAGCAGTCCCAGCGGACTAGCCAAAAACATTCAGTACTTC . TRBJ2-4 . 15 TRBV28
CASSPGTNPTDTQYF TGCGCCAGCAGCCCCGGGACTAACCCCACAGATACGCAGTATTTT . TRBJ2-3 TRBD2 15 TRBV5-1
CASGLVTGVAKNIQYF TGTGCTAGTGGTTTGGTGACAGGGGTAGCCAAAAACATTCAGTACTTC once TRBJ2-4 TRBD1 16 TRBV12-5
CASSPAGTGGNTIYF TGTGCCAGCAGCCCAGCCGGGACAGGCGGAAACACCATATATTTT . TRBJ1-3 TRBD1 15 TRBV5-4
CASRGGGLGSYEQYF TGTGCCAGCAGGGGAGGGGGGTTGGGCTCCTACGAGCAGTACTTC . TRBJ2-7 . 15 TRBV6-5
CARKEAGGNNSPLHF TGTGCCAGAAAGGAGGCGGGAGGGAATAATTCACCCCTCCACTTT once TRBJ1-6 . 15 TRBV2
CASSLGGTGIPGANVLTF TGTGCCAGCAGCTTAGGTGGGACAGGGATTCCTGGGGCCAACGTCCTGACTTTC . TRBJ2-6 TRBD1 18 TRBV7-6
CASSEVSSNQPQHF TGTGCCAGCAGTGAAGTATCTAGCAATCAGCCCCAGCATTTT . TRBJ1-5 . 14 TRBV2